This T cell receptor beta chain was obtained from a study of T cells in Graves' hyperthyroidism and ophthalmopathy. Study-level findings and limits: Ophthalmopathy was predicted by the model a median of approximately six months ahead of onset.

Germline CDR1 and CDR2: SGHVS and FQNEAQ. The CDR3 length is 22 residues, termini included. Amplification targeted TCR beta CDR3 regions from RNA transcripts. The TCR CDR3 was amplified in a first-round RT-PCR using the HTBI primer set. One entry per CDR3 protein results from TCRdb running MiXCR on the multiplex PCR reads. Of about 98,000 distinct CDR3 sequences listed, 35% to 45% are singletons. Concerning this clonotype: The antigen remains undetermined. The limits of the CDR3 on the DNA are not certain, so only TCRdb's listed CDR3 is given.

Source material: peripheral blood or thyroid tissue (not recorded which). This clonotype was sampled from a woman aged 25 to 39 with Graves' hyperthyroidism. The V call is TRBV7-8, the J call TRBJ2-7; TRBD2 reflects the table's D call only, with no check against the DNA. The CDR3 protein is CASSFYICSARGGTSGIFKQYF.